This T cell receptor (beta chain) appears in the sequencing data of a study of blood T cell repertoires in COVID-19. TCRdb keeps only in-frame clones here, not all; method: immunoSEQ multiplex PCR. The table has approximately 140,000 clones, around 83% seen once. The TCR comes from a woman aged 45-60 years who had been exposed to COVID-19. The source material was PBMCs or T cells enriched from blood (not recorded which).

The CDR3 coding sequence is TGTGCCAGCAGCTTTGGGACGGGAGGGCGGTACGAGCAGTACTTC. It encodes CASSFGTGGRYEQYF. This rearrangement joins TRBV7-9 to TRBJ2-7, with TRBD2 matching 8 bases. Germline lookup yields CDR1 SEHNR and CDR2 FQNEAQ (reference sequence). With V trimmed by 3 bases and J by 4 bases, 8 bases remained unmatched. The CDR3 loop spans 15 amino acids.